This T cell receptor (beta chain) was sequenced for a study of T cell responses to AZD1222 COVID-19 vaccine. Study-wide points: It was only a handful of AZD1222 recipients who were seropositive at baseline.

On this clone itself: Its antigen is not known.

The assay was immunoSEQ multiplex PCR, and TCRdb's table has in-frame clones only and misses some. In the table there are some 120,000 clones, about nine tenths of which are singletons. The V gene end was trimmed by 5 bases and the J gene end by 6 bases; junction bases not matched to a gene: 2. The CDR3 runs 12 residues. Per germline, CDR1 MNHEY and CDR2 SVGAGI. The chain combines TRBV6-5 with TRBJ1-2; 8 bases agree with TRBD1. This sequence was found in an adult in good health. The starting material was peripheral blood, obtained on day 0 of AZD1222 vaccination. The CDR3 sequence: CASSPGGDGYTF. The CDR3, as DNA: TGTGCCAGCAGTCCAGGGGGCGATGGCTACACCTTC.